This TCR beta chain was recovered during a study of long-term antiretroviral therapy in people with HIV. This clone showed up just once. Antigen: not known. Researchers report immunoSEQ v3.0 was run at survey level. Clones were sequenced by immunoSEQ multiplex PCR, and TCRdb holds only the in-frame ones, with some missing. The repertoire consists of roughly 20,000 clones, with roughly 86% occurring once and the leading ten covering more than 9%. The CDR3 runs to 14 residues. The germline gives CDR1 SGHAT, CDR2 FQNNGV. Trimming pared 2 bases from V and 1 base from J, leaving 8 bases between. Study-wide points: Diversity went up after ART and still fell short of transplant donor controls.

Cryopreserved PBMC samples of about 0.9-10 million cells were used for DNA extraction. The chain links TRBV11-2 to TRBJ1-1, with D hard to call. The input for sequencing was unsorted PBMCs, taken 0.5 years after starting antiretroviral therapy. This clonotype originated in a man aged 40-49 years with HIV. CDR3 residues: CASSLNRPNTEAFF. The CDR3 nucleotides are TGTGCCAGCAGCTTAAACCGGCCGAACACTGAAGCTTTCTTT.